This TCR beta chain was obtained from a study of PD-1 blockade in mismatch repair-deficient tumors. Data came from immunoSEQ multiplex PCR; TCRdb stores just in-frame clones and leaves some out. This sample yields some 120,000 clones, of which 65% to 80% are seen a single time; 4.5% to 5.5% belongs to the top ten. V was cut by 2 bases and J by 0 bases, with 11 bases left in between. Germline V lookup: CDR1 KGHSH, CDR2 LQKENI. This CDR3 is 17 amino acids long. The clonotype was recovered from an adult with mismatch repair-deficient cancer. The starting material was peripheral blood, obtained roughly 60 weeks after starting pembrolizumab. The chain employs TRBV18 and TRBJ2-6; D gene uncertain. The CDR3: CASSPFGILSGANVLTF. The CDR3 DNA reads TGTGCCAGCTCACCATTTGGGATTCTCTCTGGGGCCAACGTCCTGACTTTC.